This T cell receptor beta chain originates from a study of blood T cell repertoires in COVID-19. Study as a whole: Material from acute and convalescent COVID-19 was sourced from the United States, Italy and Spain. Sources were T cells, B-cell-depleted T cells, or PBMCs; the material itself was cDNA or gDNA.

Authors' methods: Researchers report that nucleated cell counts were estimated from reference gene primer amplification. Clones were read by immunoSEQ multiplex PCR, and TCRdb kept only the in-frame ones, dropping some. V, J and clone size were drawn from that table, and D and trimming were deduced from the DNA. The table shows a few hundred thousand clones, with 85% to 90% occurring only once. After removal of 4 bases from V and 0 bases from J, the junction contained 3 bases not matched to a gene. The V gene's germline CDR1 is KGHDR and CDR2 SFDVKD. The length of the CDR3 is 15 residues. This TCR came from a man in his fifties or sixties with acute or convalescent COVID-19. Material: peripheral blood. This chain links TRBV24-1 with TRBJ1-2; 8 positions match TRBD1. The CDR3 sequence is CATSDNRGANYGYTF. The CDR3 DNA is TGTGCCACCAGTGACAACAGGGGGGCTAACTATGGCTACACCTTC.